These 30 T cell receptor beta chains share one sample of origin, sequenced in a study of regulatory T cells in long-lasting Graves disease. Arm-PCR of CDR3 regions with iRepertoire HTBI primers generated TCR beta libraries. One entry per CDR3 protein results from TCRdb running MiXCR on the multiplex PCR reads. The data show 450,000 to 500,000 distinct CDR3 sequences, 16% seen once. Noted time point: newly diagnosed GD, antithyroid drugs for less than 3 months. The TCR library used RNA extracted from PBMCs. These same records also appear under a second study, on T cells in Graves' hyperthyroidism and ophthalmopathy.

This material consisted of peripheral blood mononuclear cells (PBMCs), taken at new diagnosis, from a patient treated with antithyroid drugs. These receptors all come from a man between 40 and 49 years old with Graves disease.

In this sample, this clonotype turned up many times. Its ends do not fully match the called genes, so a read error is possible. The chain combines TRBV7-9 with TRBJ2-7; D unclear. The CDR3 extends over 12 amino acids. Germline values: CDR1 SEHNR, CDR2 FQNEAQ (reference sequence). Here the CDR3 DNA reads TGTGCCAGCAGCTTAGAGGTTGGTCTTCAGGACTTC. Translation: CASSLEVGLQDF. Full variable domain (missing parts from reference TRBV7-9 and TRBJ2-7): DTGVSQNPRHKITKRGQNVTFRCDPISEHNRLYWYRQTLGQGPEFLTYFQNEAQLEKSRLLSDRFSAERPKGSFSTLEIQRTEQGDSAMYLCASSLEVGLQDFGPGTRLTVT.

In its sample, this clonotype was seen a few times. The chain couples TRBV5-7 to TRBJ2-3, with D perhaps TRBD2 (6 bases). TRBV5-7 is annotated as an ORF whose role is uncertain. V dropped 0 bases and J dropped 3 bases, with 14 bases sitting between them. The CDR3 consists of 16 residues. CDR3 residues: CASSLGVAGRTDTQYF. The DNA for the CDR3 is TGTGCCAGCAGCTTGGGGGTGGCAGGGAGGACAGATACGCAGTATTTT.

This clonotype was detected many times. The rearrangement joins TRBV28 to TRBJ1-1; no definite D call. Germline V lookup: CDR1 MDHEN, CDR2 SYDVKM. Trimming cost V 3 bases and J 12 bases, with 14 bases left between them. The CDR3 is made up of 12 amino acids. The DNA of the CDR3 is TGTGCCAGCAGTTTTGGGGTTCGTCAGTCTTTCTTT. This sequence encodes CASSFGVRQSFF.

This clonotype was detected many times. The rearrangement joins TRBV2 to TRBJ2-5; D not resolved. The CDR3 is 11 amino acids. V lost 7 bases and J lost 1, with 4 bases in between. Germline-derived CDR1 and CDR2 are SNHLY and FYNNEI. The CDR3 loop reads CASTTQETQYF. CDR3 sequence (DNA): TGTGCCAGCACCACCCAAGAGACCCAGTACTTC.

Details on this clonotype: A far larger clone is only one base removed, so a read error is likely. The chain couples TRBV7-9 to TRBJ2-7, with 12 positions matching TRBD2. CDR1 SEHNR and CDR2 FQNEAQ come from the germline V gene (reference sequence). V trimming: 5 bases; J trimming: 7 bases; junction bases outside the gene matches: 12. This CDR3 is 16 amino acids long. DNA of the CDR3: TGTGCCAGCAGCCCCCTGACTAGCGGGAGTTTTAATGAGCAGTACTTC. Encoded protein: CASSPLTSGSFNEQYF.

This clonotype was counted many times. V and J are TRBV18 and TRBJ2-5; 9 positions match TRBD2. The CDR3 has 14 amino acids. Germline V lookup: CDR1 KGHSH, CDR2 LQKENI. With V trimmed by 3 bases and J by 5 bases, 4 bases remained unmatched. The DNA for the CDR3 is TGTGCCAGCTCACCTAGCGGGAGTGCGGAGACCCAGTACTTC. Amino acid sequence: CASSPSGSAETQYF.

About this clonotype: A much more abundant neighbour one base away suggests this may be a read error. The chain combines TRBV28 with TRBJ2-2; D uncertain. Trimming shortened V by 7 bases and J by 6 bases, and 9 bases separated the two germline ends. This CDR3 has 12 residues. The germline V gene encodes CDR1 MDHEN and CDR2 SYDVKM. The CDR3 reads CASKNRSGELFF. The CDR3 coding sequence is TGTGCCAGCAAAAACCGTTCCGGGGAGCTGTTTTTT.

V is TRBV28 and J is TRBJ2-7; D not certain. The CDR3 totals 14 residues. Per germline, CDR1 MDHEN and CDR2 SYDVKM. Trimming took 6 bases from V and 0 from J, leaving 12 bases between them. The CDR3 region has the DNA TGTGCCAGCAGGCCCGGCGGTCCCTCCTACGAGCAGTACTTC. Its protein is CASRPGGPSYEQYF.

This clonotype was seen repeatedly, ten times or more. The rearrangement links TRBV2 to TRBJ2-5; the D gene could be TRBD1 or TRBD2 (5 bases each). Trimming took off 6 bases at V and 1 base at J, with 6 bases between the two ends. The CDR3 covers 12 residues. The germline V gene has CDR1 SNHLY and CDR2 FYNNEI. Here the CDR3 reads CASRGPQETQYF. DNA of the CDR3: TGTGCCAGCAGGGGACCCCAAGAGACCCAGTACTTC.

This chain links TRBV15 with TRBJ2-7, with 11 bases lining up with TRBD2. V dropped 4 bases and J dropped 2; count of bases not matched to a gene: 4. This CDR3 has 15 amino acids. Germline values: CDR1 LNHNV, CDR2 YYDKDF (reference sequence). The CDR3 is CATSNRTSGPYEQYF. The CDR3 DNA follows: TGTGCCACCAGCAACCGGACTAGCGGGCCCTACGAGCAGTACTTC.

At least ten counts were recorded for this clonotype. The chain links TRBV12-3 or TRBV12-4 to TRBJ2-1, with TRBD2 identical over 13 bases. V shed 5 bases, J shed 9 bases, and the junction held 4 bases outside the gene matches. The CDR3 sequence is 14 residues long. Here the CDR3 reads CASSPRLAGGEQFF. The CDR3 DNA is TGTGCCAGCAGTCCTCGACTAGCGGGAGGTGAGCAGTTCTTC.

Details on this clonotype: A much larger clone differs from this one at a single base, so this may be a read error. The V gene is TRBV3-1, the J gene TRBJ2-2; possibly TRBD1 or TRBD2 for D (5 bases each). CDR1 is LGHDT, CDR2 YNNKEL, per germline (reference sequence). The CDR3 runs to 14 residues. CDR3 amino acids: CASSKSWDVGELVF. As DNA, the CDR3 is TGTGCCAGCAGCAAATCGTGGGACGTCGGGGAGCTGGTTTTT.

This clonotype occurred a few times. At one end, the junction sequence differs from germline, possibly due to a read error. V gene TRBV13 combines with J gene TRBJ2-7; D is uncertain. CDR1 is PRHDT and CDR2 is FYEKMQ in the germline V gene (reference sequence). CDR3 length: 14 amino acids. DNA for the CDR3: TGCGCCAGCAGCCAGTCGATCGGCTCCTACGAGCAGTACTTC. Amino acids: CASSQSIGSYEQYF.

A few counts support this clonotype. V usage is TRBV25-1 and J usage is TRBJ1-6; no reliable D call. Germline V gene data show CDR1 as MGHDK and CDR2 as SYGVNS. V dropped 1 base and J dropped 9 bases, with 10 bases sitting between them. The CDR3 is 14 amino acids. The CDR3 spells CASSELGLSSPLHF. The CDR3 bases are TGTGCCAGCAGTGAATTGGGCCTTTCTTCACCCCTCCACTTT.

Worth noting for this clonotype: A single base is all that separates this from a far larger clone, so a read error is likely. The V and J genes are TRBV5-5 and TRBJ2-3; the match to TRBD2 covers 10 bases. Germline CDR1 reads SGHKS; CDR2 reads YYEKEE (reference sequence). After removal of 5 bases from V and 3 bases from J, the junction contained 6 bases not matched to a gene. The CDR3 sequence is 15 residues long. CDR3 sequence reads: CASRRYSGGTDTQYF. DNA for the CDR3: TGTGCCAGCAGACGTTATAGCGGGGGGACAGATACGCAGTATTTT.

Here the CDR3 reads CASSLSGGEASNIQYF. For the CDR3, the DNA is TGCGCCAGCAGCCTGAGTGGCGGGGAGGCCTCAAACATTCAGTACTTC. This chain connects TRBV5-1 to TRBJ2-4, with D perhaps matching TRBD2 (6 bases). V gave up 4 bases and J gave up 6 bases, with 20 bases separating them. CDR3 size: 16 residues. The germline V gene encodes CDR1 SGHRS and CDR2 YFSETQ.

This clonotype was counted at least ten times. The chain is built from TRBV30 and TRBJ2-5, with D uncertain. The CDR3 runs to 12 residues. Germline CDR1 is GTSNPN and CDR2 is SVGIG (reference sequence). Trimming removed 2 bases at V and 1 base at J, with 5 bases between. The CDR3 loop is CAWSTGQETQYF. Written as DNA, the CDR3 is TGTGCCTGGAGTACGGGCCAAGAGACCCAGTACTTC.

This clonotype occurred many times. V gene TRBV30 combines with J gene TRBJ1-6; perhaps TRBD1 as D (6 bases). This CDR3 is 13 amino acids long. V was trimmed by 5 bases and J by 10 bases, leaving 15 bases between them. Germline values: CDR1 GTSNPN, CDR2 SVGIG (reference sequence). CDR3 protein: CAWCDRSLSPLHF. In DNA, the CDR3 is TGTGCCTGGTGCGACAGGTCTCTCTCACCCCTCCACTTT. The full variable domain, completed using reference TRBV30 and TRBJ1-6, is SQTIHQWPATLVQPVGSPLSLECTVEGTSNPNLYWYRQAAGRGLQLLFYSVGIGQISSEVPQNLSASRPQDRQFILSSKKLLLSDSGFYLCAWCDRSLSPLHFGNGTRLTVT.

This clonotype was seen ten or more times. The chain has TRBV5-1 and TRBJ2-7; 7 nucleotides agree with TRBD2. V lost 4 bases to trimming and J lost 2 bases; unmatched junction nucleotides: 12. CDR1 is SGHRS, CDR2 YFSETQ, per germline. The CDR3 has 16 residues. CDR3 amino acids: CASSRIGERGAYEQYF. DNA of the CDR3: TGCGCCAGCAGCAGGATCGGAGAGCGGGGCGCCTACGAGCAGTACTTC.

The sample holds a few counts of this clonotype. This chain connects TRBV18 to TRBJ2-5, with D uncertain. Germline V gene lookup returns CDR1 KGHSH and CDR2 LQKENI. The germline V and J ends were trimmed by 3 bases and 2 bases, with 10 bases remaining between them. This CDR3 spans 14 amino acids. CDR3 nucleotides: TGTGCCAGCTCACCGGGCGGTTTTCAAGAGACCCAGTACTTC. As protein: CASSPGGFQETQYF.

This clonotype has a count of ten or more. This chain joins TRBV2 and TRBJ2-1; the D gene is possibly TRBD2 (6 bases). V lost 4 bases and J lost 9, with 13 bases in between. Germline-derived CDR1 and CDR2 are SNHLY and FYNNEI. The CDR3 covers 13 residues. CDR3 amino acids: CASSVGGMGEQFF. CDR3 sequence (DNA): TGTGCCAGCAGTGTTGGAGGGATGGGTGAGCAGTTCTTC.

The chain links TRBV29-1 to TRBJ2-1; D gene ambiguous. Germline CDR1 is SQVTM and CDR2 is ANQGSEA. Trimming removed 7 bases from V and 10 bases from J, with 14 bases in between. The CDR3 has 11 amino acids. In DNA form, the CDR3 reads TGCAGCGGGACCGACCCCCAGGAGCAGTTCTTC. Translating it yields CSGTDPQEQFF.

In regard to this clonotype: This sequence may be a read error, since a much larger clone differs from it by one base. The genes are TRBV10-3 and TRBJ2-7; 8 nucleotides match TRBD1. CDR1 is ENHRY and CDR2 is SYGVKD in the germline V gene. The CDR3 loop spans 16 amino acids. V lost 3 bases to trimming and J lost 1 base; unmatched junction nucleotides: 8. CDR3 loop: CAISESGQASSYEQYF. CDR3 sequence (DNA): TGTGCCATCAGTGAATCGGGACAGGCGTCTTCCTACGAGCAGTACTTC.

This clonotype was seen ten or more times. J is TRBJ1-2 and V is TRBV18; D is unclear. The V gene's germline CDR1 is KGHSH and CDR2 LQKENI. The CDR3 sequence is 14 residues long. V lost 3 bases, J lost 7 bases, and 15 bases lay in between. The CDR3 is CASSPQTRPGGYTF. The CDR3 DNA sequence: TGTGCCAGCTCACCCCAAACCCGTCCGGGTGGCTACACCTTC.

This clonotype was counted at least ten times. This chain uses TRBV7-9 with TRBJ2-5; 9 nucleotides match TRBD2. Unmatched junction bases numbered 4, after V lost 3 bases and J lost 5 bases. The CDR3 has 14 residues. Germline V gene data show CDR1 as SEHNR and CDR2 as FQNEAQ (reference sequence). This chain's CDR3 is CASSLREGRETQYF. CDR3 bases: TGTGCCAGCAGCTTGCGGGAGGGCCGGGAGACCCAGTACTTC.

A few counts support this clonotype. CDR3 coding DNA: TGCGCCAGCAGTGAGGCCCTGGGGGGCACCGGGGAGCTGTTTTTT. This sequence encodes CASSEALGGTGELFF. The chain recombines TRBV10-1 with TRBJ2-2; D is possibly TRBD2 (6 bases). The CDR3 has 15 amino acids. Trimming removed 2 bases from V and 4 bases from J, with 11 bases in between. Germline assignment: CDR1 WNHNN and CDR2 SYGVQD (reference sequence).

This clonotype was seen at least ten times. The rearrangement links TRBV28 to TRBJ2-3, with 7 bases fitting TRBD2. The V and J ends lost 3 bases and 2 bases, in that order; junction bases with no gene match: 5. The CDR3 loop spans 15 amino acids. Germline V gene lookup returns CDR1 MDHEN and CDR2 SYDVKM. The CDR3 DNA sequence: TGTGCCAGCAGTTTCCAGCGGGACCCCACAGATACGCAGTATTTT. Its protein product is CASSFQRDPTDTQYF. The whole variable domain, remainder taken from reference TRBV28 and TRBJ2-3, is DVKVTQSSRYLVKRTGEKVFLECVQDMDHENMFWYRQDPGLGLRLIYFSYDVKMKEKGDIPEGYSVSREKKERFSLILESASTNQTSMYLCASSFQRDPTDTQYFGPGTRLTVL.

This clonotype was detected many times. The chain combines TRBV28 with TRBJ2-1; 8 nucleotides agree with TRBD2. The CDR3 totals 16 residues. Germline CDR1 and CDR2: MDHEN and SYDVKM. V was pared by 6 bases and J by 5 bases, with 12 bases of the junction left unmatched. CDR3 in DNA: TGTGCCAGCAGCCTTATGTCGGTAGCGGGGAACAATGAGCAGTTCTTC. Its protein is CASSLMSVAGNNEQFF.

This clonotype came up a few times. V is TRBV6-1 and J is TRBJ2-2; the match to TRBD2 covers 8 bases. The CDR3 spans 13 residues. Looked up from germline, CDR1 is MNHNS and CDR2 is SASEGT. Germline trimming cut 11 bases from V and 4 bases from J; bases unmatched to any gene: 6. This CDR3 is CAAKTSATGELFF. As DNA, the CDR3 is TGTGCCGCCAAGACTAGCGCCACCGGGGAGCTGTTTTTT.

This clonotype was counted only a few times. One base away lies a much larger clone, so this may be a sequencing read error. The V gene is TRBV28, the J gene TRBJ2-7; 7 bases line up with TRBD2. With 6 bases clipped from V and 3 bases from J, the junction kept 8 bases outside the gene matches. Germline-derived CDR1 and CDR2 are MDHEN and SYDVKM. The length of the CDR3 is 14 residues. The CDR3 nucleotides read TGTGCCAGCAGCATGATTCGCGGGGGCTACGAGCAGTACTTC. It translates to CASSMIRGGYEQYF.